The source of this T cell receptor beta chain is a study of neoadjuvant anti-PD-1 for oral cavity cancer. Points on this clone: The antigen is undetermined.

TCRdb keeps only in-frame clones here, not all; method: immunoSEQ multiplex PCR. In the table there are roughly 67,000 clones, over 70% of which are singletons. Study conclusions and caveats: After neoadjuvant nivolumab, PBMC T cell clonality was significantly higher in non-responders than responders.

The CDR3 is 13 amino acids. Trimming removed 2 bases at V and 3 bases at J, with 7 bases between. Germline CDR1 and CDR2: MGHRA and YSYEKL. The material sequenced was PBMCs, taken before nivolumab (anti-PD-1) treatment. The source is a person aged 35-80 years with oral cavity squamous cell carcinoma. The rearrangement uses TRBV4-1 and TRBJ1-2; D is unresolved. CDR3 sequence (DNA): TGCGCCAGCAGCCAAACGGAAGACTATGGCTACACCTTC. It translates to CASSQTEDYGYTF.